The sample holds many counts of the clone carrying this T cell receptor beta chain. This entry comes from a study of T cells in Graves' hyperthyroidism and ophthalmopathy. The V and J ends lost 1 base and 1 base respectively, with 21 bases between them. This CDR3 region has 19 residues. TCR beta CDR3 sequences were amplified from RNA transcripts. HTBI primers were employed in a first-round RT-PCR of the TCR CDR3. MiXCR was run by TCRdb on the multiplex PCR reads, yielding one entry per CDR3 protein. The data contain fewer than 550,000 distinct CDR3 sequences, 15% to 19% of them singletons. Sequencing was performed on blood. The V gene is TRBV12-3 or TRBV12-4, the J gene TRBJ2-3; D perhaps matches TRBD2 (6 bases). The origin of this receptor is a woman aged 18-29 years with Graves' hyperthyroidism. The CDR3 DNA reads as TGTGCCAGCAGTTTAGAAGGGCCCCAGGCGGGGCTAGGCACAGATACGCAGTATTTT. The encoded protein is CASSLEGPQAGLGTDTQYF.